The text below deals with one T cell receptor (beta chain). Its antigen is as yet unknown. This sample stems from a study of response to subunit inactivated influenza vaccine. Study-wide points: The authors put forward the suggestion that each seasonal influenza vaccination may bring in only a limited number of new T cells.

V dropped 0 bases and J dropped 8 bases, with 10 bases sitting between them. The CDR3 contains 14 residues. Each CDR3 protein gets one entry after TCRdb re-called the RT-PCR reads with MiXCR. Of approximately 480,000 distinct CDR3 sequences in the sample, about a tenth were seen once. This rearrangement joins TRBV12-3 or TRBV12-4 to TRBJ2-2; D ambiguous. The sequence was collected from a man between 50 and 59 years old who received an inactivated influenza vaccine. The starting material was PBMCs from blood, obtained 40 to 50 days after vaccination. Written as DNA, the CDR3 is TGTGCCAGCAGTTTAGCGGGCTCCCCGGGGGAGCTGTTTTTT. As protein: CASSLAGSPGELFF.